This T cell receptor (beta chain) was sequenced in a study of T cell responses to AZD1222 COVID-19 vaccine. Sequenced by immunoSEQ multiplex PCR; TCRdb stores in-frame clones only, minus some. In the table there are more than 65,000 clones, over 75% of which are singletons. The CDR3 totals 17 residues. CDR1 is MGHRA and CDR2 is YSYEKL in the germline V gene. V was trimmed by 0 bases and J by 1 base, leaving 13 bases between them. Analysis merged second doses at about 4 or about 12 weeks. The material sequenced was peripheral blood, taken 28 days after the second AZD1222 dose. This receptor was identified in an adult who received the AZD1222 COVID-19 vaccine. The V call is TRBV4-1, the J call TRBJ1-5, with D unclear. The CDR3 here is CASSQDGTAASNQPQHF. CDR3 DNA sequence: TGCGCCAGCAGCCAAGACGGAACAGCCGCCAGCAATCAGCCCCAGCATTTT.